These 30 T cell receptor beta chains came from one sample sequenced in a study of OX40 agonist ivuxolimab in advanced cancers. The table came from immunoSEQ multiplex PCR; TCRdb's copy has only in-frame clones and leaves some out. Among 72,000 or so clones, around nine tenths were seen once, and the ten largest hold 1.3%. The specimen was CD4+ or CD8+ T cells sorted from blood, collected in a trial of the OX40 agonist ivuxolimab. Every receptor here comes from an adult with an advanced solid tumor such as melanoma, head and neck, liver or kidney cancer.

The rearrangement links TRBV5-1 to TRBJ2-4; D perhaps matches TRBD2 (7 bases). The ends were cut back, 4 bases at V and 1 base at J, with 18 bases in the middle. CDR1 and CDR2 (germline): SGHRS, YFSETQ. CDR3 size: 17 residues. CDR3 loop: CASSALGGARAKNIQYF. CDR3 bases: TGCGCCAGCAGCGCCTTAGGGGGGGCGCGGGCCAAAAACATTCAGTACTTC. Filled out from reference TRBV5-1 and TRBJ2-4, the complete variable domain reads KAGVTQTPRYLIKTRGQQVTLSCSPISGHRSVSWYQQTPGQGLQFLFEYFSETQRNKGNFPGRFSGRQFSNSRSEMNVSTLELGDSALYLCASSALGGARAKNIQYFGAGTRLSVL.

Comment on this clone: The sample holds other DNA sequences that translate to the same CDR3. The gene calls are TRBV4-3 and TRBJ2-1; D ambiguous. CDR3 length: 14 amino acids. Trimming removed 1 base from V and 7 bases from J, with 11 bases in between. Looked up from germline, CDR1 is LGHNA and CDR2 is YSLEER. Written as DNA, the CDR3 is TGCGCCAGCAGCCAAGCTGCGGTAGGGAATGAGCAGTTCTTC. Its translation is CASSQAAVGNEQFF.

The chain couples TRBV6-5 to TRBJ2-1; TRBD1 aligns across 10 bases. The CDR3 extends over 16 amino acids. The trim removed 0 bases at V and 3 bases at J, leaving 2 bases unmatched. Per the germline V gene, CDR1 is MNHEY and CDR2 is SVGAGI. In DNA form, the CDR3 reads TGTGCCAGCAGTTACTCCGGGACAGGGGACTACAATGAGCAGTTCTTC. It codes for CASSYSGTGDYNEQFF.

The CDR3 here is CASSLGTRASTEKLFF. The DNA of the CDR3 is TGCGCCAGCAGCTTGGGTACTCGGGCATCGACAGAAAAACTGTTTTTT. The chain couples TRBV5-1 to TRBJ1-4; D uncertain. CDR1 SGHRS and CDR2 YFSETQ come from the germline V gene. This CDR3 is 16 amino acids long. The V end was cut by 0 bases, the J end by 8 bases, with 17 bases between.

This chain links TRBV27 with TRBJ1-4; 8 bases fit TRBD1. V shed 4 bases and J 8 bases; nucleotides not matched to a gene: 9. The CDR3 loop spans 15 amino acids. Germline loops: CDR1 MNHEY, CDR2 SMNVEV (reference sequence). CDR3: CASSSAGTGGEKLFF. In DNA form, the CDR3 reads TGTGCCAGCAGTTCAGCCGGGACAGGAGGGGAAAAACTGTTTTTT.

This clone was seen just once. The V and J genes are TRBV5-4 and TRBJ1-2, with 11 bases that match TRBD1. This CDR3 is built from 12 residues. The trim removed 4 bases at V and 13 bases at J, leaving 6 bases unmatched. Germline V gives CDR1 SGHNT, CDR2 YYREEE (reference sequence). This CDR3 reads CASSTDRGPGTF. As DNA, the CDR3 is TGTGCCAGCAGCACGGACAGGGGGCCAGGCACCTTC.

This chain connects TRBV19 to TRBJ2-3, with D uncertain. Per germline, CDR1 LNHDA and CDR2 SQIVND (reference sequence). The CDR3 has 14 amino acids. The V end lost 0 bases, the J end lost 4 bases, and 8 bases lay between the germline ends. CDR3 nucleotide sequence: TGTGCCAGTAGTATAGATTTAAGGTCAGATACGCAGTATTTT. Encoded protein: CASSIDLRSDTQYF.

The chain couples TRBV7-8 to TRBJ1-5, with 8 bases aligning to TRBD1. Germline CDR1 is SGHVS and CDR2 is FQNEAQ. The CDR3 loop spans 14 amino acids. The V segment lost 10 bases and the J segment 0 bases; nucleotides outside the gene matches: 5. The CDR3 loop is CATTGDYSNQPQHF. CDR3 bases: TGTGCCACGACAGGGGATTATAGCAATCAGCCCCAGCATTTT.

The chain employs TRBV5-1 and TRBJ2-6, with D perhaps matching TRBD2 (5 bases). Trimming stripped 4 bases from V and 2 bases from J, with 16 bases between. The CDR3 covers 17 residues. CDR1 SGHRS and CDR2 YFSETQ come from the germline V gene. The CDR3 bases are TGCGCCAGCAGCCCTCTAGGGCGGGTGACTGGGGCCAACGTCCTGACTTTC. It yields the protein CASSPLGRVTGANVLTF.

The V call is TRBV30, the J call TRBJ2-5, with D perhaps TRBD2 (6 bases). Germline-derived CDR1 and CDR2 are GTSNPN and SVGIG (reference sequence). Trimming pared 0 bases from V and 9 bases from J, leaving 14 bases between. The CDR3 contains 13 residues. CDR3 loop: CAWSVGTLGAQYF. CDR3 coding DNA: TGTGCCTGGAGTGTAGGGACTTTGGGGGCCCAGTACTTC.

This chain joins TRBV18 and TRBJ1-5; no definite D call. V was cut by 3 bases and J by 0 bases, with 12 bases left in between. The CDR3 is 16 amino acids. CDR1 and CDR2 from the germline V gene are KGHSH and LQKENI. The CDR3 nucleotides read TGTGCCAGCTCACCTGAGCGAGGATATAGCAATCAGCCCCAGCATTTT. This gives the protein CASSPERGYSNQPQHF.

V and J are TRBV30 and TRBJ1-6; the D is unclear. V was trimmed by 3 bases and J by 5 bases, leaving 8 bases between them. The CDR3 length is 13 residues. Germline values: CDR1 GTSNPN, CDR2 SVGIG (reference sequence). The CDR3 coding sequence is TGTGCCTGGAGGAGGGAGAATAATTCACCCCTCCACTTT. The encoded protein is CAWRRENNSPLHF.

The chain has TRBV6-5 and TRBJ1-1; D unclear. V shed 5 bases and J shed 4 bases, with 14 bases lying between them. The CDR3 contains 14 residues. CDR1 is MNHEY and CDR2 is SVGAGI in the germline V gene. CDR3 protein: CASSTSWSSTEAFF. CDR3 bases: TGTGCCAGCAGTACTAGCTGGTCCTCCACTGAAGCTTTCTTT.

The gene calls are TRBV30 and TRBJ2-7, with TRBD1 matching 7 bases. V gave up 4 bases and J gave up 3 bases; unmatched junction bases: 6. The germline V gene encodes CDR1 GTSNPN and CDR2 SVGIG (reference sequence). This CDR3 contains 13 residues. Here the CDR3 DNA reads TGTGCCTGGAAGCCGGGACAGCACTACGAGCAGTACTTC. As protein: CAWKPGQHYEQYF.

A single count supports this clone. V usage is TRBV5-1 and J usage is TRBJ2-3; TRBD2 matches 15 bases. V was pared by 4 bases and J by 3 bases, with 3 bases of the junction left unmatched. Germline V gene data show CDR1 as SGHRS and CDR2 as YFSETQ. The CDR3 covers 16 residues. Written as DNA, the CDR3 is TGCGCCAGCAGCAGGGGGACTAGCGGGAGGACAGATACGCAGTATTTT. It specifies CASSRGTSGRTDTQYF. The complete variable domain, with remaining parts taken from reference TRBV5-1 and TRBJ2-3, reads KAGVTQTPRYLIKTRGQQVTLSCSPISGHRSVSWYQQTPGQGLQFLFEYFSETQRNKGNFPGRFSGRQFSNSRSEMNVSTLELGDSALYLCASSRGTSGRTDTQYFGPGTRLTVL.

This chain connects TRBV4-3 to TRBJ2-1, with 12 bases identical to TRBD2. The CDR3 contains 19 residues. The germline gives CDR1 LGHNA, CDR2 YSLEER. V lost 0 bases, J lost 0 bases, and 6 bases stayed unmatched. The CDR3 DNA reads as TGCGCCAGCAGCCAAGATCCTAGCGGGAGGGGGAACTCCTACAATGAGCAGTTCTTC. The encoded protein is CASSQDPSGRGNSYNEQFF.

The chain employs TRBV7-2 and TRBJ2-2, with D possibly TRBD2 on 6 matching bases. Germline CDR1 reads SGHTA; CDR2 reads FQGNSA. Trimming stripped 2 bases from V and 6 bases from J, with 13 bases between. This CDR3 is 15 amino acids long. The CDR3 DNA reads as TGTGCCAGCAGCTTAAGCACTAGCTCGTCCGGGGAGCTGTTTTTT. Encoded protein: CASSLSTSSSGELFF.

The CDR3 DNA sequence: TGCGCCAGCACCCTAGTTGGATCTAACTATGGCTACACCTTC. Its protein product is CASTLVGSNYGYTF. This chain joins TRBV4-3 and TRBJ1-2; no definite D call. CDR1 is LGHNA and CDR2 is YSLEER in the germline V gene. The V end was cut by 7 bases, the J end by 0 bases, with 12 bases between. This CDR3 region has 14 residues.

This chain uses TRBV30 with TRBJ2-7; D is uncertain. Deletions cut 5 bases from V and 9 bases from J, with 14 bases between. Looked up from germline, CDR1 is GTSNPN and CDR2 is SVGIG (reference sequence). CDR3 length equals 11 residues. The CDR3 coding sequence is TGTGCCTGGGGCTATATAACCCCGCAGTACTTC. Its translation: CAWGYITPQYF.

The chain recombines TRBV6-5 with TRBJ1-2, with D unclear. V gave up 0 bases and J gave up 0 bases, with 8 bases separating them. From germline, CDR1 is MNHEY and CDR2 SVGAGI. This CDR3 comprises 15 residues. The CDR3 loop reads CASSYSPSSNYGYTF. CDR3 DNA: TGTGCCAGCAGTTACTCGCCCAGCTCTAACTATGGCTACACCTTC.

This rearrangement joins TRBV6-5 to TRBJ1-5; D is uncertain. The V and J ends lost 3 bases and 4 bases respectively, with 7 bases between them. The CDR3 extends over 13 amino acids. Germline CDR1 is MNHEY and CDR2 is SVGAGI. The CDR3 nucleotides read TGTGCCAGCAGTTATGCCCAGAATCAGCCCCAGCATTTT. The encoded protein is CASSYAQNQPQHF.

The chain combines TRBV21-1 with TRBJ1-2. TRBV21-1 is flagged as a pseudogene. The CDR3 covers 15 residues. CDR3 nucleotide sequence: TGTGCCAGCAGCAAAGAGGTAGATTCGGGCTATGGCTACACCTTC. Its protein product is CASSKEVDSGYGYTF.

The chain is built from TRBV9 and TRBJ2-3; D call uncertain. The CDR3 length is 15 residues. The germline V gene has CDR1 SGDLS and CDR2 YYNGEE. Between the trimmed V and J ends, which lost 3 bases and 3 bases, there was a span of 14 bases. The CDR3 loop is CASSAAKVGTDTQYF. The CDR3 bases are TGTGCCAGCAGCGCAGCCAAGGTAGGGACAGATACGCAGTATTTT.

The CDR3 loop reads CASSYWVNTEAFF. CDR3 nucleotides: TGTGCCAGCAGTTACTGGGTAAACACTGAAGCTTTCTTT. The J gene is TRBJ1-1, the V gene TRBV6-5; D is unresolved. The CDR3 totals 13 residues. V was cut by 1 base and J by 2 bases, with 5 bases left in between. Germline CDR1 MNHEY, CDR2 SVGAGI.

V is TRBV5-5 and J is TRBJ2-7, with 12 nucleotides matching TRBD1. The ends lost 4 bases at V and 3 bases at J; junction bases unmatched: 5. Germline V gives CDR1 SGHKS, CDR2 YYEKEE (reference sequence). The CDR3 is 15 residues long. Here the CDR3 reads CASSAGTGGFYEQYF. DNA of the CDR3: TGTGCCAGCAGCGCCGGGACAGGGGGCTTCTACGAGCAGTACTTC. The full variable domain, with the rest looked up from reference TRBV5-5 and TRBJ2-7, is DAGVTQSPTHLIKTRGQQVTLRCSPISGHKSVSWYQQVLGQGPQFIFQYYEKEERGRGNFPDRFSARQFPNYSSELNVNALLLGDSALYLCASSAGTGGFYEQYFGPGTRLTVT.

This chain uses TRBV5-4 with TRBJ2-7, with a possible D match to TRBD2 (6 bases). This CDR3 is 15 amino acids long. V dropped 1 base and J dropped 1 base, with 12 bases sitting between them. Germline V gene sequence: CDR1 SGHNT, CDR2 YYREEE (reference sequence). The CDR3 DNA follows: TGTGCCAGCAGCTTGATGGACGGGGGATCCTACGAGCAGTACTTC. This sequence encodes CASSLMDGGSYEQYF.

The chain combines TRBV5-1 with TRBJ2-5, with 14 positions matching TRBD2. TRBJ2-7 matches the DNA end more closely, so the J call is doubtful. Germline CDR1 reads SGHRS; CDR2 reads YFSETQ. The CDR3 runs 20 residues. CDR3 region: CASSLAMPGLAGDNSYEQYF. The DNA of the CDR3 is TGCGCCAGCAGCTTGGCAATGCCGGGACTAGCGGGAGACAACTCCTACGAGCAGTACTTC.

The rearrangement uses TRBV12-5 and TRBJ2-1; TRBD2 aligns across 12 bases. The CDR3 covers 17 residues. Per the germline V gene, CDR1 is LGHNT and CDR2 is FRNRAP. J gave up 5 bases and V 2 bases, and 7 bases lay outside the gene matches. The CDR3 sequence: CASGLSTSGRLNNEQFF. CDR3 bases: TGTGCTAGTGGTTTGTCGACTAGCGGGAGACTGAACAATGAGCAGTTCTTC.

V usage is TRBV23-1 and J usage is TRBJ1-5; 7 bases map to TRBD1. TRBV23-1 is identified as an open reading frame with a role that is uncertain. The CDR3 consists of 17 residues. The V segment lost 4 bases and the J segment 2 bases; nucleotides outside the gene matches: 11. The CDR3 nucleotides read TGCGCCAGCAGTCGACACACAGGGGAAGGGGGCAATCAGCCCCAGCATTTT. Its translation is CASSRHTGEGGNQPQHF.

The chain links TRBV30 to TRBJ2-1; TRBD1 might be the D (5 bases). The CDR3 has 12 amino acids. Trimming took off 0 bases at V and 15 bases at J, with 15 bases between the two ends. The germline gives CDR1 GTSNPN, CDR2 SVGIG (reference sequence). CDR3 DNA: TGTGCCTGGAGTGTACTAAGGGGATTGCCGTTCTTC. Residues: CAWSVLRGLPFF.